This T cell receptor (beta chain) was obtained from a study of T cells in localized non-small cell lung cancer. Study conclusions and caveats: The study sequenced only one region of the tumor. As a result, intratumor heterogeneity could not be excluded and remains possible.

Assay used: immunoSEQ multiplex PCR; TCRdb lists only in-frame clones, some missing. The sample includes 45,000 to 60,000 clones, 86% seen only once; the top ten take 2.5%. This CDR3 has 15 amino acids. CDR1 is MRHNA, CDR2 SNTAGT, per germline. V was cut by 3 bases and J by 7 bases, with 13 bases left in between. As for this clone: Its target is not known.

This TCR derives from a man aged 35 to 69 with stage II lung adenocarcinoma. The V and J genes are TRBV6-4 and TRBJ1-6; the D gene is possibly TRBD1 (6 bases). The source was PBMCs, collected before any cancer treatment. DNA for the CDR3: TGTGCCAGCAGTGAAACAGGGCAAGGGAATTCACCCCTCCACTTT. Amino acid sequence: CASSETGQGNSPLHF.